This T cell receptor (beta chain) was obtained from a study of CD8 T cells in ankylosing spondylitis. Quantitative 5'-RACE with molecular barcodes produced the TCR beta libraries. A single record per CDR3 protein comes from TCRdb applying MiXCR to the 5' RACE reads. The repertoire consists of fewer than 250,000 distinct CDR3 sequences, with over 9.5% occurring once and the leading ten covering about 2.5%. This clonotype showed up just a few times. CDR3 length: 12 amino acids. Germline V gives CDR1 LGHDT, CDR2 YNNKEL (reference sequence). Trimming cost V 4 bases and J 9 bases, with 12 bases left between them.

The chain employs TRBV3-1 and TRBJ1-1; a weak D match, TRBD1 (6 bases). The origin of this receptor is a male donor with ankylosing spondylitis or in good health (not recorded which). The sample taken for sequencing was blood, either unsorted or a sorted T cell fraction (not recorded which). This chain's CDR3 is CASSREQGKAFF. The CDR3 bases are TGTGCCAGCAGCCGGGAACAGGGTAAAGCTTTCTTT.